These 30 T cell receptor beta chains share one sample of origin, sequenced in a study of blood T cells in healthy people across ages. Then a second PCR, running about 7 to 11 cycles, was carried out with a sample-barcoded 5' primer and a J-beta primer mix. MiXCR, run by TCRdb on the 5' RACE reads, gives a single entry per CDR3 protein. This sample has about 1.1 million distinct CDR3 sequences, with around two fifths found just once. Source material: blood. The source of these receptors is a young man in good health.

Many counts were recorded for this clonotype. V gene TRBV12-3 or TRBV12-4 combines with J gene TRBJ2-7; D is possibly TRBD1 or TRBD2 (5 bases each). The CDR3 sequence is 12 residues long. V gave up 3 bases and J gave up 5 bases, with 8 bases separating them. Here the CDR3 DNA reads TGTGCCAGCAGTTTCAGAGGGGACGAGCAGTACTTC. It is translated as CASSFRGDEQYF.

This clonotype was detected only a few times. V gene TRBV7-2 combines with J gene TRBJ2-1; D is undetermined. This CDR3 contains 14 residues. Germline V gene lookup returns CDR1 SGHTA and CDR2 FQGNSA. V lost 5 bases to trimming and J lost 7 bases, with 15 bases between them. DNA of the CDR3: TGTGCCAGCAGCCTATTAATTCTGAGGAATGAGCAGTTCTTC. It specifies CASSLLILRNEQFF.

This sequence joins TRBV7-2 and TRBJ2-3, with D unresolved. Germline loops: CDR1 SGHTA, CDR2 FQGNSA. V shed 4 bases and J shed 4 bases, with 18 bases lying between them. The CDR3 has 16 amino acids. The CDR3 reads CASSSSFQPSADTQYF. For the CDR3, the DNA is TGTGCCAGCAGCTCCTCATTCCAGCCTTCCGCAGATACGCAGTATTTT.

This clonotype was recorded a few times. The CDR3 sequence: CASSPVTGSSYNEQFF. In DNA, the CDR3 is TGTGCCAGCTCACCAGTGACAGGGTCCTCCTACAATGAGCAGTTCTTC. The V gene is TRBV18, the J gene TRBJ2-1, with TRBD1 matching over 7 bases. The CDR3 sequence is 16 residues long. In germline, CDR1 is KGHSH, CDR2 LQKENI. V lost 2 bases to trimming and J lost 0 bases; unmatched junction nucleotides: 4.

The chain employs TRBV27 and TRBJ2-2, with D perhaps being TRBD1 or TRBD2 (5 bases each). The germline CDR1 and CDR2 sequences are MNHEY and SMNVEV (reference sequence). The CDR3 is 17 residues long. Trimming cost V 5 bases and J 3 bases, with 19 bases left between them. The DNA for the CDR3 is TGTGCCAGCAGTAAAGGGCGCGACAGACTACACACCGGGGAGCTGTTTTTT. Protein: CASSKGRDRLHTGELFF.

V is TRBV4-2 and J is TRBJ2-7, with TRBD2 matching over 13 bases. This CDR3 spans 16 amino acids. The trim removed 4 bases at V and 3 bases at J, leaving 6 bases unmatched. In germline, CDR1 is LGHNA, CDR2 YNFKEQ. The CDR3 region is CASSLRLAGGDYEQYF. As DNA, the CDR3 is TGTGCCAGCAGCCTTCGACTAGCGGGGGGTGACTACGAGCAGTACTTC.

To note about this clonotype: One junction end disagrees with the germline gene, perhaps due to a read error. The chain links TRBV4-3 to TRBJ2-5, with no clear D. From germline, CDR1 is LGHNA and CDR2 YSLEER. The CDR3 totals 14 residues. The CDR3 is CASSQDWGIWTQYF. In DNA, the CDR3 is TGCGCCAGTAGCCAAGATTGGGGAATTTGGACCCAGTACTTC.

The sample holds a few counts of this clonotype. The V gene is TRBV5-1, the J gene TRBJ1-1, with 7 bases fitting TRBD1. The germline CDR1 and CDR2 sequences are SGHRS and YFSETQ. The CDR3 consists of 16 residues. The junction had 5 bases not matched to a gene; V was cut back by 0 bases and J by 0 bases. Here the CDR3 reads CASSLGLDRMNTEAFF. In DNA form, the CDR3 reads TGCGCCAGCAGCTTGGGACTGGACAGGATGAACACTGAAGCTTTCTTT.

This clonotype appeared a few times. V and J are TRBV6-6 and TRBJ1-4; D remains ambiguous. Germline V gives CDR1 MNHNY, CDR2 SVGAGI (reference sequence). CDR3 length: 16 amino acids. Deletions cut 2 bases from V and 3 bases from J, with 13 bases between. Here the CDR3 DNA reads TGTGCCAGCAGTTACACGTTAACCCTGGCTAATGAAAAACTGTTTTTT. Translated: CASSYTLTLANEKLFF.

The chain joins TRBV6-2 or TRBV6-3 to TRBJ1-1; 10 nucleotides line up with TRBD1. This CDR3 has 12 amino acids. The germline V gene encodes CDR1 MNHEY and CDR2 SVGEGT. V trimming: 7 bases; J trimming: 8 bases; junction bases outside the gene matches: 4. Written as DNA, the CDR3 is TGTGCCAGCATTGACAGGGGGCAGGAAGCTTTCTTT. It translates to CASIDRGQEAFF.

The chain uses TRBV20-1 and TRBJ2-2; D is possibly TRBD1 (6 bases). The ends were cut back, 5 bases at V and 7 bases at J, with 20 bases in the middle. The germline CDR1 and CDR2 sequences are DFQATT and SNEGSKA (reference sequence). The CDR3 loop spans 15 amino acids. In DNA form, the CDR3 reads TGCAGTGCTCTAAGACAGGAGCCCATGATCGGGGAGCTGTTTTTT. This sequence encodes CSALRQEPMIGELFF.

With respect to this clonotype: One end of the junction fails to match germline, which may point to a read error. The rearrangement links TRBV4-1 to TRBJ2-1, with D perhaps matching TRBD1 or TRBD2 (5 bases each). CDR1 and CDR2 from the germline V gene are MGHRA and YSYEKL. The length of the CDR3 is 15 residues. This CDR3 reads CASSQEGTPDKEQFF. Here the CDR3 DNA reads TGCGCCAGCAGCCAAGAGGGGACGCCGGACAAGGAGCAGTTCTTC.

This clonotype came up many times. V gene TRBV5-1 combines with J gene TRBJ2-3; D is perhaps TRBD2 (6 bases). CDR3 length equals 15 residues. V lost 1 base and J 1 base, leaving 10 bases between the germline ends. Germline V CDR1 and CDR2: SGHRS, YFSETQ. The CDR3 nucleotides are TGCGCCAGCAGCTTGCCCTCGGGGGGCACAGATACGCAGTATTTT. Its protein is CASSLPSGGTDTQYF.

The V call is TRBV6-5, the J call TRBJ1-1; D possibly corresponds to TRBD1 (5 bases). The CDR3 runs 16 residues. Germline CDR1 MNHEY, CDR2 SVGAGI. Trimming pared 3 bases from V and 0 bases from J, leaving 14 bases between. CDR3 in DNA: TGTGCCAGCAGTTATACAGGTGCCATATTGAACACTGAAGCTTTCTTT. It specifies CASSYTGAILNTEAFF.

The chain couples TRBV5-1 to TRBJ2-2; D remains unclear. V lost 4 bases and J lost 5, with 9 bases in between. CDR1 is SGHRS, CDR2 YFSETQ, per germline. This CDR3 region has 13 residues. CDR3 sequence (DNA): TGCGCCAGCAGCCCGGCATGGACCGGGGAGCTGTTTTTT. Translating it yields CASSPAWTGELFF.

This chain joins TRBV27 and TRBJ2-3, with no clear D. The CDR3 consists of 15 residues. V was pared by 3 bases and J by 1 base, with 11 bases between. The V gene's germline CDR1 is MNHEY and CDR2 SMNVEV (reference sequence). The CDR3 protein is CASSLFLPGTDTQYF. CDR3 coding DNA: TGTGCCAGCAGTTTGTTTTTGCCCGGCACAGATACGCAGTATTTT.

This chain joins TRBV21-1 and TRBJ1-2. TRBV21-1 is reported as a pseudogene. The CDR3 contains 13 residues. As DNA, the CDR3 is TGTGCCAGCAGCAAAAGAGGGCCATATGGCTACACCTTC. It is translated as CASSKRGPYGYTF.

The genes are TRBV27 and TRBJ2-5, with D maybe TRBD1 (6 bases). CDR3 length equals 13 residues. Germline values: CDR1 MNHEY, CDR2 SMNVEV (reference sequence). Trimming took off 5 bases at V and 4 bases at J, with 11 bases between the two ends. CDR3 amino acids: CASSIQGRETQYF. The CDR3 DNA follows: TGTGCCAGCAGTATCCAGGGGCGAGAGACCCAGTACTTC.

This sequence joins TRBV5-6 and TRBJ2-5; possible D gene TRBD1, 6 bases. With 1 base removed from V and 0 bases from J, the gap between germline ends came to 7 bases. The CDR3 contains 14 residues. Germline lookup yields CDR1 SGHDT and CDR2 YYEEEE. The CDR3 DNA follows: TGTGCCAGCAGCTTGAGGGGGAACCAAGAGACCCAGTACTTC. This codes for CASSLRGNQETQYF.

Here the CDR3 reads CASSQVFGGGLYNEQYF. CDR3 sequence (DNA): TGTGCCAGCAGCCAAGTATTCGGGGGGGGGTTATACAATGAGCAGTACTTC. V gene TRBV4-2 combines with J gene TRBJ2-1; 8 nucleotides agree with TRBD2. The DNA end favors TRBJ2-7, so the J call may be wrong. Looked up from germline, CDR1 is LGHNA and CDR2 is YNFKEQ. The CDR3 sequence is 17 residues long.

V gene TRBV12-3 or TRBV12-4 combines with J gene TRBJ1-2; no clear D. V dropped 7 bases and J dropped 2 bases, with 11 bases sitting between them. This CDR3 is 13 amino acids long. CDR3 sequence reads: CASTYGQNYGYTF. Here the CDR3 DNA reads TGTGCCAGCACCTACGGGCAGAACTATGGCTACACCTTC.

The chain joins TRBV12-3 or TRBV12-4 to TRBJ2-1, with a tentative D call TRBD1 (6 bases). The CDR3 totals 13 residues. V was trimmed by 6 bases and J by 8 bases, leaving 14 bases between them. CDR3 sequence: CASRGGNKDEQFF. CDR3 DNA sequence: TGTGCCAGCAGAGGGGGAAACAAGGATGAGCAGTTCTTC.

This clonotype was seen once. This chain links TRBV4-3 with TRBJ2-5, with a tentative D call TRBD1 (6 bases). With the DNA end fitting TRBJ2-7 better, the J assignment may be wrong. Germline V gives CDR1 LGHNA, CDR2 YSLEER. This CDR3 is built from 14 residues. For the CDR3, the DNA is TGCGCCAGCAGCCAAGAAAAGGGGGCCTACGAGCAGTACTTC. Translation: CASSQEKGAYEQYF.

This clonotype was picked up a small number of times. A read error may be the cause here, since a much bigger clone is one base away. The chain couples TRBV7-2 to TRBJ2-1; D gene ambiguous. The CDR3 consists of 15 residues. Germline values: CDR1 SGHTA, CDR2 FQGNSA. V was trimmed by 0 bases and J by 0 bases, leaving 6 bases between them. The CDR3 here is CASSLAKTSYNEQFF. In DNA, the CDR3 is TGTGCCAGCAGCTTAGCGAAAACCTCCTACAATGAGCAGTTCTTC.

A few counts support this clonotype. The chain employs TRBV20-1 and TRBJ2-7; 11 bases match TRBD2. This CDR3 comprises 15 residues. Looked up from germline, CDR1 is DFQATT and CDR2 is SNEGSKA (reference sequence). After removal of 6 bases from V and 3 bases from J, the junction contained 10 bases not matched to a gene. CDR3 in amino acids: CSAGTGLAANYEQYF. In DNA, the CDR3 is TGCAGTGCCGGGACGGGACTAGCGGCCAACTACGAGCAGTACTTC.

The chain combines TRBV15 with TRBJ2-5; TRBD2 aligns across 7 bases. With V trimmed by 0 bases and J by 8 bases, 3 bases remained unmatched. The CDR3 has 13 amino acids. Germline CDR1 and CDR2: LNHNV and YYDKDF (reference sequence). The CDR3 is CATSRDLTSTQYF. The CDR3 bases are TGTGCCACCAGCAGAGATCTGACTAGCACCCAGTACTTC.

V usage is TRBV7-2 and J usage is TRBJ2-4; tentative D call: TRBD2 (5 bases). Per the germline V gene, CDR1 is SGHTA and CDR2 is FQGNSA. This CDR3 comprises 13 residues. V was trimmed by 6 bases and J by 7 bases, leaving 13 bases between them. The CDR3 nucleotides are TGTGCCAGCAGTTCCGGACTGATGAACATTCAGTACTTC. Its translation: CASSSGLMNIQYF.

Of note for this clonotype: Germline is not matched at one junction end, which may reflect a read error. The rearrangement joins TRBV28 to TRBJ1-2, with unresolved D. This CDR3 has 16 amino acids. Germline V gives CDR1 MDHEN, CDR2 SYDVKM. The CDR3 region has the DNA TGTGCCACCAGTTTGGGTCTCATGGCCACTAACTATGGCTACACCTTC. This translates into CATSLGLMATNYGYTF.

This clonotype was observed a few times. V gene TRBV4-3 combines with J gene TRBJ2-1; D is possibly TRBD2 (5 bases). Germline CDR1 reads LGHNA; CDR2 reads YSLEER. CDR3 length: 16 residues. Trimming removed 5 bases from V and 5 bases from J, with 19 bases in between. The CDR3 region is CASSVSLLARHNEQFF. As DNA, the CDR3 is TGCGCCAGCAGCGTAAGTTTATTAGCGCGACACAATGAGCAGTTCTTC.

This chain connects TRBV7-9 to TRBJ1-1; no reliable D call. The length of the CDR3 is 16 residues. Germline CDR1 and CDR2: SEHNR and FQNEAQ (reference sequence). V lost 1 base, J lost 4 bases, and 16 bases lay in between. The CDR3 region has the DNA TGTGCCAGCAGCTTAGGGGGAGGAGGACGGGCCACTGAAGCTTTCTTT. This sequence encodes CASSLGGGGRATEAFF.